This T cell receptor (beta chain) was identified in a study of shared clonotypes between healthy human individuals. Study-wide results and caveats: Memory subsets generally showed lower estimated richness than naive subsets. Non-shared clonotypes had lower generation probabilities than clonotypes shared by all four sorted-subset donors.

The method was immunoSEQ multiplex PCR; TCRdb's version includes in-frame clones alone and lacks a portion of them. This table has roughly 530,000 clones, 95% to 97% appearing once. Details on this clone: The antigen remains unidentified.

This clonotype was sampled from a woman in her twenties or thirties in good health. The sample taken for sequencing was naive CD4+ T cells sorted from blood. Subset denoted: CD45RA+ positively selected.

CDR3: CASSFGSGRDNEQFF. In nucleotides, the CDR3 is TGTGCCAGCAGCTTCGGTAGCGGGAGGGATAATGAGCAGTTCTTC. V gene TRBV5-4 combines with J gene TRBJ2-1; 11 nucleotides match TRBD2. Unmatched junction bases numbered 5, after V lost 2 bases and J lost 7 bases. Germline assignment: CDR1 SGHNT and CDR2 YYREEE (reference sequence). The CDR3 loop spans 15 amino acids.